This TCR beta chain came from a study of shared clonotypes between healthy human individuals. Repertoires were generated with immunoSEQ multiplex PCR, while TCRdb's copy carries only in-frame clones and drops some. The sample holds over a million clones, about 80% seen once. This CDR3 comprises 15 residues. The V end lost 0 bases, the J end lost 5 bases, and 13 bases lay between the germline ends. Germline CDR1 and CDR2: LNHNV and YYDKDF (reference sequence). Of note for this clone: Its antigen is unidentified.

Study outcomes and limitations: It was the non-shared clonotypes that had lower generation probabilities than clonotypes shared by all four donors.

The TCR was taken from a man between 18 and 35 years old in good health. Some clones in this sample may be carry-over from other donors' samples. This sequence joins TRBV15 and TRBJ2-5, with D perhaps TRBD2 (5 bases). Sequenced: memory CD4+ T cells from PBMCs. Described subset: CD45RA-negative fraction. CDR3 DNA: TGTGCCACCAGCAGAGACCGCGGGTGGACGGAGACCCAGTACTTC. It encodes CATSRDRGWTETQYF. Full variable domain (remainder filled in from reference TRBV15 and TRBJ2-5): DAMVIQNPRYQVTQFGKPVTLSCSQTLNHNVMYWYQQKSSQAPKLLFHYYDKDFNNEADTPDNFQSRRPNTSFCFLDIRSPGLGDTAMYLCATSRDRGWTETQYFGPGTRLLVL.